This TCR beta chain was recorded in a study of T-cell reconstitution after alpha-beta-depleted transplantation in children. This clonotype was detected a few times. The V end lost 5 bases, the J end lost 8 bases, and 15 bases lay between the germline ends. There are 13 residues in the CDR3. It was with unique molecular identifiers that the TCRbeta library was prepared. TCRdb reanalysed the PCR reads using MiXCR and keeps one entry per CDR3 protein. The sample includes about 500,000 distinct CDR3 sequences, less than 35% seen only once; the top ten take around 2.3%. This sequence was found in a human donor who donated a stem cell graft to a child with aplastic anemia. V and J are TRBV12-3 or TRBV12-4 and TRBJ1-1, with D possibly being TRBD1 (6 bases). This specimen was PBMCs from the stem cell graft donor, taken from the stem cell graft. CDR3 amino acids: CASSGPRGIEAFF. The CDR3 DNA follows: TGTGCCAGCAGTGGACCGAGGGGGATCGAAGCTTTCTTT.